The rows below give T cell receptor beta chains drawn from one sample of a study of human T cells and chemical hapten exposure. Via MiXCR, TCRdb re-called the RACE reads, giving one row per CDR3 protein. Among roughly 120,000 distinct CDR3 sequences listed, around 10% were seen once. The material sequenced was whole blood, taken in connection with sensitization to the hapten diphenylcyclopropenone (DPC). These receptor sequences come from a woman in her fifties or sixties with alopecia areata. Some clones in this sample may be carry-over from other donors' samples. Both conserved end residues are part of each CDR3. D genes are given only for firm matches. Expanded clones are given a class, and other clones once, few, many or no size at all.

j_call: TRBJ2-7; clone_size: few; v_call: TRBV5-1; d_call: NA; cdr3_aa: CASSLEPASSYSYEQYF; cdr3_nt: TGCGCCAGCAGCTTGGAGCCCGCCAGCAGTTATTCCTACGAGCAGTACTTC
j_call: TRBJ1-2; clone_size: NA; v_call: TRBV5-1; d_call: NA; cdr3_aa: CASSPAKSNYGYTF; cdr3_nt: TGCGCCAGCAGCCCCGCAAAGTCGAACTATGGCTACACCTTC
j_call: TRBJ2-5; clone_size: few; v_call: TRBV2; d_call: TRBD2; cdr3_aa: CASSVGSGRRETQYF; cdr3_nt: TGTGCCAGCAGTGTGGGTAGCGGGAGGAGAGAGACCCAGTACTTC
j_call: TRBJ1-1; clone_size: NA; v_call: TRBV29-1; d_call: TRBD1; cdr3_aa: CSVTGGRNTEAFF; cdr3_nt: TGCAGCGTTACAGGGGGCAGGAACACTGAAGCTTTCTTT
j_call: TRBJ2-3; clone_size: few; v_call: TRBV6-5; d_call: TRBD2; cdr3_aa: CASSYSPTSGTDTQYF; cdr3_nt: TGTGCCAGCAGTTACTCGCCAACTAGCGGCACAGATACGCAGTATTTT
j_call: TRBJ1-1; clone_size: many; v_call: TRBV28; d_call: NA; cdr3_aa: CASQGPLNTEAFF; cdr3_nt: TGTGCCAGCCAGGGACCTCTGAACACTGAAGCTTTCTTT
j_call: TRBJ2-2; clone_size: NA; v_call: TRBV5-1; d_call: NA; cdr3_aa: CASSSQKLLVAGELFF; cdr3_nt: TGCGCCAGCAGCTCCCAGAAATTACTAGTAGCCGGGGAGCTGTTTTTT
j_call: TRBJ1-5; clone_size: many; v_call: TRBV28; d_call: NA; cdr3_aa: CASSSPAGYQPQHF; cdr3_nt: TGTGCCAGCAGTTCCCCAGCAGGTTATCAGCCCCAGCATTTT
j_call: TRBJ2-7; clone_size: many; v_call: TRBV7-9; d_call: TRBD1; cdr3_aa: CASSSDRVEEQYF; cdr3_nt: TGTGCCAGCAGCTCGGACAGGGTCGAGGAGCAGTACTTC
j_call: TRBJ2-2; clone_size: NA; v_call: TRBV2; d_call: NA; cdr3_aa: CASSEIADTGELFF; cdr3_nt: TGTGCCAGCAGTGAGATAGCGGATACCGGGGAGCTGTTTTTT
j_call: TRBJ1-6; clone_size: many; v_call: TRBV25-1; d_call: NA; cdr3_aa: CASSDTGDSPLHF; cdr3_nt: TGTGCCAGCAGTGACACAGGTGATTCACCCCTCCACTTT
j_call: TRBJ2-3; clone_size: few; v_call: TRBV6-1; d_call: NA; cdr3_aa: CASSRVITDTQYF; cdr3_nt: TGTGCCAGCAGTAGAGTGATCACAGATACGCAGTATTTT
j_call: TRBJ2-5; clone_size: many; v_call: TRBV7-2; d_call: NA; cdr3_aa: CASSLQWGQKETQYF; cdr3_nt: TGTGCCAGCAGCTTACAATGGGGACAAAAAGAGACCCAGTACTTC
j_call: TRBJ1-6; clone_size: many; v_call: TRBV18; d_call: NA; cdr3_aa: CASSPLLTSSYNSPLHF; cdr3_nt: TGTGCCAGCTCACCCCTCTTGACAAGCTCCTATAATTCACCCCTCCACTTT
j_call: TRBJ2-1; clone_size: many; v_call: TRBV7-6; d_call: NA; cdr3_aa: CASSSNHMGSEQFF; cdr3_nt: TGTGCCAGCAGCTCCAACCACATGGGGAGTGAGCAGTTCTTC
j_call: TRBJ2-4; clone_size: NA; v_call: TRBV7-9; d_call: NA; cdr3_aa: CASSLVMGRPGNIQYF; cdr3_nt: TGTGCCAGCAGCTTAGTTATGGGGCGCCCCGGTAACATTCAGTACTTC
j_call: TRBJ2-7; clone_size: NA; v_call: TRBV28; d_call: NA; cdr3_aa: CASNPTPTYEQYF; cdr3_nt: TGTGCCAGCAACCCGACCCCGACCTACGAGCAGTACTTC
j_call: TRBJ1-6; clone_size: NA; v_call: TRBV20-1; d_call: NA; cdr3_aa: CSARDFGSSPLHF; cdr3_nt: TGCAGTGCTAGAGATTTCGGCAGCTCACCCCTCCACTTT
j_call: TRBJ2-5; clone_size: many; v_call: TRBV7-7; d_call: TRBD1; cdr3_aa: CASSPQTGGQETQYF; cdr3_nt: TGTGCCAGCAGCCCCCAGACAGGGGGCCAAGAGACCCAGTACTTC
j_call: TRBJ1-5; clone_size: few; v_call: TRBV4-1; d_call: NA; cdr3_aa: CASSQYENLGQLNQPQHF; cdr3_nt: TGCGCCAGCAGCCAATATGAGAACCTGGGACAACTTAATCAGCCCCAGCATTTT
j_call: TRBJ1-1; clone_size: few; v_call: TRBV6-2/TRBV6-3; d_call: NA; cdr3_aa: CASSYETLVVEAFF; cdr3_nt: TGTGCCAGCAGTTATGAAACCCTGGTGGTTGAAGCTTTCTTT
j_call: TRBJ1-2; clone_size: few; v_call: TRBV27; d_call: TRBD1; cdr3_aa: CASSFQGAHGYTF; cdr3_nt: TGTGCCAGCAGTTTCCAGGGGGCGCATGGCTACACCTTC
j_call: TRBJ1-1; clone_size: many; v_call: TRBV6-5; d_call: NA; cdr3_aa: CASSLQSRTEAFF; cdr3_nt: TGTGCCAGCAGTCTACAGAGCCGCACTGAAGCTTTCTTT
j_call: TRBJ2-3; clone_size: few; v_call: TRBV7-2; d_call: TRBD2; cdr3_aa: CASSWTSGRAIDTQYF; cdr3_nt: TGTGCCAGCAGCTGGACTAGCGGGAGGGCCATAGATACGCAGTATTTT
j_call: TRBJ1-1; clone_size: few; v_call: TRBV5-1; d_call: NA; cdr3_aa: CASSLSAGPNTEAFF; cdr3_nt: TGCGCCAGCAGCTTGAGTGCCGGCCCGAACACTGAAGCTTTCTTT
j_call: TRBJ1-3; clone_size: NA; v_call: TRBV5-6; d_call: NA; cdr3_aa: CASSSGGYSGNTIYF; cdr3_nt: TGTGCCAGCAGCTCGGGGGGCTACTCTGGAAACACCATATATTTT
j_call: TRBJ2-2; clone_size: few; v_call: TRBV12-3/TRBV12-4; d_call: NA; cdr3_aa: CASRSRQGRDTGELFF; cdr3_nt: TGTGCCAGCAGAAGCAGACAGGGGAGGGACACCGGGGAGCTGTTTTTT
j_call: TRBJ2-1; clone_size: NA; v_call: TRBV20-1; d_call: TRBD2; cdr3_aa: CSALVLAGNYNEQFF; cdr3_nt: TGCAGTGCTTTAGTACTAGCGGGGAACTACAATGAGCAGTTCTTC
j_call: TRBJ1-1; clone_size: many; v_call: TRBV20-1; d_call: NA; cdr3_aa: CSARVIMNTEAFF; cdr3_nt: TGCAGTGCTAGAGTGATAATGAACACTGAAGCTTTCTTT
j_call: TRBJ1-2; clone_size: many; v_call: TRBV20-1; d_call: NA; cdr3_aa: CSGEGGSYGYTF; cdr3_nt: TGCAGTGGGGAAGGGGGGAGCTATGGCTACACCTTC
j_call: TRBJ2-7; clone_size: NA; v_call: TRBV6-5; d_call: NA; cdr3_aa: CASSRKTGLDYEQYF; cdr3_nt: TGTGCCAGCAGTAGGAAGACGGGATTGGATTACGAGCAGTACTTC
j_call: TRBJ1-1; clone_size: few; v_call: TRBV2; d_call: NA; cdr3_aa: CASSDSVRPSF; cdr3_nt: TGTGCCAGCAGTGATTCGGTAAGGCCCTCCTTT
j_call: TRBJ1-1; clone_size: NA; v_call: TRBV4-3; d_call: NA; cdr3_aa: CASSQDRGTEAFF; cdr3_nt: TGCGCCAGCAGCCAAGATCGTGGGACTGAAGCTTTCTTT
j_call: TRBJ2-3; clone_size: NA; v_call: TRBV7-9; d_call: NA; cdr3_aa: CASSLVAAGPATQYF; cdr3_nt: TGTGCCAGCAGCTTAGTAGCGGCTGGCCCCGCTACGCAGTATTTT
j_call: TRBJ2-3; clone_size: NA; v_call: TRBV7-6; d_call: TRBD1; cdr3_aa: CASSLAQGARDTQYF; cdr3_nt: TGTGCCAGCAGCTTAGCCCAGGGGGCTAGAGATACGCAGTATTTT
j_call: TRBJ2-7; clone_size: few; v_call: TRBV6-2/TRBV6-3; d_call: NA; cdr3_aa: CASSYSAGEQYF; cdr3_nt: TGTGCCAGCAGTTACTCGGCGGGAGAGCAGTACTTC
j_call: TRBJ2-7; clone_size: many; v_call: TRBV6-5; d_call: NA; cdr3_aa: CASSYAAHYDEQYF; cdr3_nt: TGTGCCAGCAGTTATGCAGCCCATTACGACGAGCAGTACTTC